This entry is about one TCR beta chain. The use of a sample-barcoded 5' primer and a J-beta primer mix characterized a second PCR of roughly 6 to 11 cycles. A tag from a template-switch adaptor with 12 random nucleotides marked each cDNA molecule. TCRdb reanalysed the 5' RACE reads using MiXCR and keeps one entry per CDR3 protein. The sample shows some 760,000 distinct CDR3 sequences, more than 20% of them seen only once. The V and J ends lost 5 bases and 3 bases respectively, with 11 bases between them. Germline V gives CDR1 MNHNS, CDR2 SASEGT. This CDR3 has 15 residues. This entry is derived from a study of blood T cells in healthy people across ages. Separately, the same data were catalogued under a study of T cells of mothers and their children. That paper adds: Related mother and child pairs showed slightly greater overlap (not significant) than unrelated pairs did.

Input material: blood. V usage is TRBV6-1 and J usage is TRBJ2-6; TRBD1 might be the D (5 bases). The TCR originated in a boy aged 5-17 years in good health. CDR3 DNA sequence: TGTGCCAGCAGTACACCCACAGGTGGGGCCAACGTCCTGACTTTC. Translating gives CASSTPTGGANVLTF.